The rows below give T cell receptor beta chains drawn from one sample of a study of human T cells and chemical hapten exposure. Via MiXCR, TCRdb re-called the RACE reads, giving one row per CDR3 protein. This sample carries roughly 54,000 distinct CDR3 sequences, around 10% of them seen once, and the ten largest clones take approximately 1.7%. Material: whole blood, obtained in connection with sensitization to the hapten diphenylcyclopropenone (DPC). These receptors were taken from a woman between 45 and 60 years old with alopecia areata. Some clones in this sample may be carry-over from other donors' samples. CDR3s include the opening cysteine and the closing phenylalanine or tryptophan. D genes are given only for firm matches. Only some rows state a clone size, as once, few, many or a class for expanded clones.

D gene	CDR3 length	clone size	V gene	J gene	CDR3 DNA	CDR3 protein
NA	14	NA	TRBV2	TRBJ2-1	TGTGCCAGCACGAAGCGGCCGATCGGAAATGAGCAGTTCTTC	CASTKRPIGNEQFF
NA	15	NA	TRBV12-3/TRBV12-4	TRBJ1-2	TGTGCCAGCAGTTACCGGTCTAGTGGGAACTATGGCTACACCTTC	CASSYRSSGNYGYTF
NA	13	many	TRBV27	TRBJ2-5	TGTGCCAGCAGTGCCCTATCCAAAGAGACCCAGTACTTC	CASSALSKETQYF
TRBD2	16	many	TRBV10-1	TRBJ2-5	TGCGCCAGCAGCCGACTAGCGGGAGGTCGCCAAGAGACCCAGTACTTC	CASSRLAGGRQETQYF
NA	14	many	TRBV12-3/TRBV12-4	TRBJ1-3	TGTGCCAGCAGTCCCAGGGGAGGGAGAAACACCATATATTTT	CASSPRGGRNTIYF
NA	15	NA	TRBV3-1	TRBJ1-2	TGTGCCAGCAGCCAACTGATGGGCGGAACTAATGGCTACACCTTC	CASSQLMGGTNGYTF
NA	12	many	TRBV7-8	TRBJ1-4	TGTGCCAGCAGCTTAGACGTTGGAAAACTGTTTTTT	CASSLDVGKLFF
NA	13	few	TRBV11-2	TRBJ2-7	TGTGCCAGCAGCTTTATATCCACCTACGAGCAGTACTTC	CASSFISTYEQYF
NA	14	many	TRBV7-8	TRBJ2-7	TGTGCCAGCAGCCCCCGACAGAGCTCCTACGAGCAGTACTTC	CASSPRQSSYEQYF
NA	15	many	TRBV14	TRBJ1-6	TGTGCCAGCAGCCAAGTTCAGGGCCAAGGTTCACCCCTCCACTTT	CASSQVQGQGSPLHF
TRBD2	13	NA	TRBV7-9	TRBJ2-3	TGTGCCAGCATAGTAGCGGGGGCACGGACGCAGTATTTT	CASIVAGARTQYF
NA	16	few	TRBV7-2	TRBJ1-6	TGTGCCAGCAGCCTACAGCCCCAGGGAACCAATTCACCCCTCCACTTT	CASSLQPQGTNSPLHF
TRBD2	16	many	TRBV7-9	TRBJ2-3	TGTGCCAGCAGCCCGGGGACTAGCGGTTTCACAGATACGCAGTATTTT	CASSPGTSGFTDTQYF
NA	12	many	TRBV6-2/TRBV6-3	TRBJ1-1	TGTGCCAGCAGCCGCCCCGAGACTGAAGCTTTCTTT	CASSRPETEAFF
NA	14	few	TRBV5-1	TRBJ2-1	TGCGCCAGCAGCTTGGCGAGCACTTACAATGAGCAGTTCTTC	CASSLASTYNEQFF
NA	17	few	TRBV7-2	TRBJ1-6	TGTGCCAGCAGCTTACGGGCGATGACGGGGACTAATTCACCCCTCCACTTT	CASSLRAMTGTNSPLHF
NA	13	many	TRBV7-2	TRBJ2-3	TGTGCCAGCAGCTCCGGCCGAGGTGATACGCAGTATTTT	CASSSGRGDTQYF
NA	15	few	TRBV3-1	TRBJ2-1	TGTGCCAGCAGCCAAGCGGGGGACGGCTACAATGAGCAGTTCTTC	CASSQAGDGYNEQFF
NA	15	NA	TRBV6-2/TRBV6-3	TRBJ2-5	TGTGCCAGCAGTTACTCCCAGTGGGGTCAAGAGACCCAGTACTTC	CASSYSQWGQETQYF
NA	13	many	TRBV20-1	TRBJ1-2	TGCAGTGCTAGTGTCCCCGAGAGGTATGGCTACACCTTC	CSASVPERYGYTF
NA	16	NA	TRBV5-6	TRBJ2-1	TGTGCCAGCAGCTTGGGGGCCAGACTCAACTACAATGAGCAGTTCTTC	CASSLGARLNYNEQFF
NA	13	few	TRBV4-2	TRBJ2-6	TGTGCCACGAAAAACTCTGGGGCCAACGTCCTGACTTTC	CATKNSGANVLTF
TRBD1	13	few	TRBV20-1	TRBJ1-3	TGCAGTGCTTACAGGGGGCCTGGAAACACCATATATTTT	CSAYRGPGNTIYF
TRBD2	15	few	TRBV20-1	TRBJ2-5	TGCAGTGCTAGGGGACTAGCGGCAAACCAAGAGACCCAGTACTTC	CSARGLAANQETQYF
NA	14	many	TRBV6-5	TRBJ2-7	TGTGCCAGCAGTTACACCGACACAATCTACGAGCAGTACTTC	CASSYTDTIYEQYF
NA	15	few	TRBV7-9	TRBJ1-1	TGTGCCAGCAGCTTAAACGCAGGGGTGAACACTGAAGCTTTCTTT	CASSLNAGVNTEAFF
TRBD2	17	few	TRBV5-1	TRBJ2-1	TGCGCCAGCAGGAACGGGCTAGCGGGAGGTAGCGCGGATGAGCAGTTCTTC	CASRNGLAGGSADEQFF
NA	16	NA	TRBV11-2	TRBJ2-7	TGTGCCAGCAGCTTAATGGGGTTGATACAGGAATACGAGCAGTACTTC	CASSLMGLIQEYEQYF
TRBD2	16	few	TRBV12-3/TRBV12-4	TRBJ2-5	TGTGCCAGCAGCCCCGGGAAGACGGGAGGGGGAGAGACCCAGTACTTC	CASSPGKTGGGETQYF
NA	15	few	TRBV6-5	TRBJ1-5	TGTGCCAGCAGTTACTCGTCCCTCAGCGGCCAGCCCCAGCATTTT	CASSYSSLSGQPQHF
TRBD1	16	many	TRBV7-9	TRBJ1-4	TGTGCCAGCAGCTTAGGGGACAGGGGTCCTAATGAAAAACTGTTTTTT	CASSLGDRGPNEKLFF
NA	15	NA	TRBV7-2	TRBJ1-1	TGTGCCAGCAGCTCATACGGACCTAGCAACACTGAAGCTTTCTTT	CASSSYGPSNTEAFF
NA	15	few	TRBV4-1	TRBJ1-3	TGCGCCAGCAGCCAAGACAGCCGCTCTGGAAACACCATATATTTT	CASSQDSRSGNTIYF
NA	14	many	TRBV27	TRBJ1-4	TGTGCCAGCAGTATGGACAGAAGTAATGAAAAACTGTTTTTT	CASSMDRSNEKLFF
NA	12	many	TRBV12-3/TRBV12-4	TRBJ2-2	TGTGCCAGCAGTTTTGGTAGCGGGGAGCTGTTTTTT	CASSFGSGELFF
NA	14	many	TRBV2	TRBJ1-5	TGTGCCAGCAGTTTGGACAGCAGAAATCAGCCCCAGCATTTT	CASSLDSRNQPQHF
TRBD1	18	few	TRBV7-6	TRBJ2-2	TGTGCCAGCAGCTTAGTAGAGGAGACAGGGTACTTCACCGGGGAGCTGTTTTTT	CASSLVEETGYFTGELFF
NA	15	NA	TRBV6-5	TRBJ2-7	TGTGCCAGCAGTCGCGGTCGACAGGAGGCATACGAGCAGTACTTC	CASSRGRQEAYEQYF
NA	14	many	TRBV6-5	TRBJ1-1	TGTGCCAGCAAAAGGGTCTACATGAACACTGAAGCTTTCTTT	CASKRVYMNTEAFF
TRBD2	16	many	TRBV20-1	TRBJ2-3	TGCAGTGCTAGAGATCCTAGCGGGGGGAACTCAGATACGCAGTATTTT	CSARDPSGGNSDTQYF
NA	13	many	TRBV7-9	TRBJ1-4	TGTGCCAGCAGCTTCGTTTCGACTGAAAAACTGTTTTTT	CASSFVSTEKLFF
TRBD1	14	once	TRBV12-3/TRBV12-4	TRBJ2-1	TGTGCCAGCAGATGGGGACAGGGGTACAATGAGCAGTTCTTC	CASRWGQGYNEQFF
NA	16	many	TRBV4-3	TRBJ1-4	TGCGCCAGCAGCCAAGGGAGCACAGGACGTAATGAAAAACTGTTTTTT	CASSQGSTGRNEKLFF
NA	13	many	TRBV4-3	TRBJ1-6	TGCGCCAGCTCGAGGGCGAATAATTCACCCCTCCACTTT	CASSRANNSPLHF
NA	15	few	TRBV5-6	TRBJ2-1	TGTGCCAGCAGCTTGCTTGAGCGGGCATACAATGAGCAGTTCTTC	CASSLLERAYNEQFF
TRBD2	15	NA	TRBV28	TRBJ2-7	TGTGCCAGCAGCCGGACTAGCGGAAGCTCCTACGAGCAGTACTTC	CASSRTSGSSYEQYF
NA	15	few	TRBV20-1	TRBJ2-1	TGCAGTGCTGCGGACCCTTTGGACCAAGGAAATGAGCAGTTCTTC	CSAADPLDQGNEQFF
NA	16	NA	TRBV7-2	TRBJ2-2	TGTGCCAGCAGCTTAGTGTTAGGGGCGTACACCGGGGAGCTGTTTTTT	CASSLVLGAYTGELFF
TRBD1	15	few	TRBV28	TRBJ1-2	TGTGCCAGCAGTTTTCTTGGGACAGTCTACTATGGCTACACCTTC	CASSFLGTVYYGYTF
TRBD1	14	NA	TRBV18	TRBJ2-1	TGTGCCAGCTCACTTCAACAGGGGGGCAATGAGCAGTTCTTC	CASSLQQGGNEQFF